This TCR beta chain was found in a study of radiation and T cells in renal cell carcinoma. The germline V gene encodes CDR1 SGHRS and CDR2 YFSETQ. V lost 2 bases and J 2 bases, leaving 14 bases between the germline ends. The CDR3 extends over 16 amino acids. Worth noting for this clone: What it binds is not known.

Here immunoSEQ multiplex PCR was the method, and the copy in TCRdb shows in-frame clones only, minus some. The profile covers more than 100,000 clones, with around nine tenths appearing a single time and 5.8% taken by the ten largest. Documented time point: blood 2 weeks post-SBRT. Noted treatment: 15 Gy SBRT to primary tumor, nephrectomy 4 weeks later. Radiation-treated patients gave blood at baseline, week 2 and week 4. Overall study results and limits: Pretreatment tumor biopsies were lacking, so baseline clonotypes are unknown. From baseline, blood top tumor clonotypes peaked at 2 weeks post-radiation.

The origin of this receptor is a woman between 70 and 85 years old with renal cell carcinoma. The gene calls are TRBV5-1 and TRBJ1-3, with D unresolved. The sample consisted of blood, taken from a patient whose treatment included radiotherapy and nephrectomy. In DNA form, the CDR3 reads TGCGCCAGCAGCTTAGGCCAGTTCCCCGCTGGAAACACCATATATTTT. Its translation: CASSLGQFPAGNTIYF. The whole variable domain, remainder taken from reference TRBV5-1 and TRBJ1-3, is KAGVTQTPRYLIKTRGQQVTLSCSPISGHRSVSWYQQTPGQGLQFLFEYFSETQRNKGNFPGRFSGRQFSNSRSEMNVSTLELGDSALYLCASSLGQFPAGNTIYFGEGSWLTVV.